This is a list of T cell receptor beta chains from one sample in a study of cytomegalovirus exposure and HLA in healthy donors. Clones were sequenced by immunoSEQ multiplex PCR, and TCRdb holds only the in-frame ones, with some missing. The sample lists about 67,000 clones; about 77% were seen once. What was sequenced was PBMCs. These receptors were obtained from a man in his forties in good health and CMV-seronegative. CDR3s include the opening cysteine and the closing phenylalanine or tryptophan. D genes are given only for firm matches. Only some rows state a clone size, as once, few, many or a class for expanded clones.

CDR3 | DNA | V | length | D | J | size
CANSSLAGGLNEQFF | TGTGCCAACAGTTCTCTAGCGGGGGGACTAAATGAGCAGTTCTTC | TRBV6-6 | 15 | TRBD2 | TRBJ2-1 | .
CASSNGQTPNEKLFF | TGTGCCAGCAGTAACGGACAGACACCTAATGAAAAACTGTTTTTT | TRBV6-5 | 15 | . | TRBJ1-4 | .
CASSQKTSANNEQFF | TGTGCCAGCAGCCAAAAGACTAGCGCCAACAATGAGCAGTTCTTC | TRBV4-2 | 15 | TRBD2 | TRBJ2-1 | once
CASSLGANSPLHF | TGTGCCAGCAGCTTGGGGGCTAATTCACCCCTCCACTTT | TRBV7-3 | 13 | . | TRBJ1-6 | once
CASSRDEQFF | TGTGCCAGTAGTCGTGATGAGCAGTTCTTC | TRBV19 | 10 | . | TRBJ2-1 | .
CASSLDTNYGYTF | TGTGCCAGCAGCTTGGACACTAACTATGGCTACACCTTC | TRBV5-6 | 13 | . | TRBJ1-2 | few
CASSTDREQYF | TGTGCCAGCAGTACCGACAGGGAGCAGTACTTC | TRBV6-1 | 11 | . | TRBJ2-7 | .
CASSPTVAESPLHF | TGTGCCAGCTCACCAACGGTCGCGGAGTCACCCCTCCACTTT | TRBV18 | 14 | . | TRBJ1-6 | .
CASSLVRGGWGTDTQYF | TGTGCCAGCAGCTTAGTAAGAGGGGGCTGGGGCACAGATACGCAGTATTTT | TRBV11-2 | 17 | TRBD1 | TRBJ2-3 | .
CASSLRRDWEQFF | TGTGCCAGCAGCTTACGGCGGGACTGGGAGCAGTTCTTC | TRBV11-2 | 13 | . | TRBJ2-1 | .
CASSRGGNAPLHF | TGTGCCAGCAGCCGCGGGGGGAATGCACCCCTCCACTTT | TRBV7-9 | 13 | . | TRBJ1-6 | .
CASSTGLAGVNEQYF | TGCGCCAGCAGCACGGGACTAGCGGGAGTCAACGAGCAGTACTTC | TRBV5-1 | 15 | TRBD2 | TRBJ2-7 | .
CASSFLGGGAVGETQYF | TGTGCCAGCAGCTTCTTAGGCGGGGGGGCCGTGGGGGAGACCCAGTACTTC | TRBV7-2 | 17 | TRBD2 | TRBJ2-5 | .
CASSLVAGLRYEQYF | TGTGCCAGCAGCTTAGTGGCTGGACTGCGTTACGAGCAGTACTTC | TRBV11-2 | 15 | . | TRBJ2-7 | .
CASSYDSLSYEQYF | TGCGCCAGCAGCTACGACAGTTTGAGCTACGAGCAGTACTTC | TRBV5-1 | 14 | . | TRBJ2-7 | .
CASSSTGGGYEQYF | TGTGCCAGCAGTTCAACAGGGGGGGGCTACGAGCAGTACTTC | TRBV6-1 | 14 | . | TRBJ2-7 | .
CASSTGQGAIYGYTF | TGTGCCAGCAGTACCGGACAGGGGGCAATCTATGGCTACACCTTC | TRBV6-1 | 15 | TRBD1 | TRBJ1-2 | .
CATSRGAVAGVSYNEQFF | TGTGCCACCAGCAGGGGGGCGGTAGCGGGGGTCTCCTACAATGAGCAGTTCTTC | TRBV15 | 18 | TRBD2 | TRBJ2-1 | .
CASSWTTTNTGELFF | TGTGCCAGCAGTTGGACTACCACGAACACCGGGGAGCTGTTTTTT | TRBV6-5 | 15 | . | TRBJ2-2 | .
CASSSRDRGNTDTQYF | TGTGCCAGCAGTTCCCGGGACAGGGGGAACACAGATACGCAGTATTTT | TRBV2 | 16 | TRBD1 | TRBJ2-3 | .
CASSGTGASATWEQYF | TGTGCCAGCAGTGGGACAGGGGCCTCCGCCACGTGGGAGCAGTACTTC | TRBV2 | 16 | TRBD1 | TRBJ2-7 | .
CASSITGTSLSYEQYF | TGCGCCAGCAGCATAACCGGGACTAGCCTTTCCTACGAGCAGTACTTC | TRBV5-1 | 16 | TRBD2 | TRBJ2-7 | .
CASTPGGYGYTF | TGTGCCAGTACCCCGGGAGGCTATGGCTACACCTTC | TRBV19 | 12 | . | TRBJ1-2 | .
CASSMERGNEKLFF | TGTGCCAGTAGTATGGAAAGAGGAAATGAAAAACTGTTTTTT | TRBV19 | 14 | . | TRBJ1-4 | few
CASSQEFLYSNQPQHF | TGTGCCAGCAGCCAAGAGTTCCTATATAGCAATCAGCCCCAGCATTTT | TRBV4-2 | 16 | . | TRBJ1-5 | .
CASSRGTAWEAPLHF | TGTGCCAGCAGCCGCGGGACCGCCTGGGAAGCCCCCCTCCACTTT | TRBV14 | 15 | . | TRBJ1-6 | once
CSVKKKLAGHNEQFF | TGCAGCGTCAAAAAAAAACTAGCGGGGCACAATGAGCAGTTCTTC | TRBV29-1 | 15 | TRBD2 | TRBJ2-1 | .
CASSPEGTHTEAFF | TGTGCCAGCAGCCCCGAGGGGACACACACTGAAGCTTTCTTT | TRBV6-5 | 14 | . | TRBJ1-1 | .
CASSLGTLELNIQYF | TGCGCCAGCAGCTTGGGGACACTCGAGCTAAACATTCAGTACTTC | TRBV5-1 | 15 | . | TRBJ2-4 | .
CASSDSSGQGATNEKLFF | TGTGCCAGCAGTGACTCTTCGGGACAGGGGGCAACTAATGAAAAACTGTTTTTT | TRBV6-4 | 18 | TRBD1 | TRBJ1-4 | .
CASRRAGQVYGYTF | TGTGCCAGCAGACGAGCGGGACAGGTCTATGGCTACACCTTC | TRBV6-5 | 14 | TRBD1 | TRBJ1-2 | .
CASSEPAVDTQYF | TGTGCCAGCAGTGAACCAGCGGTAGATACGCAGTATTTT | TRBV25-1 | 13 | . | TRBJ2-3 | .
CASSYAAGSEEQYF | TGTGCCAGCAGTTATGCGGCGGGCTCGGAAGAGCAGTACTTC | TRBV27 | 14 | . | TRBJ2-7 | .
CASSGHRGDLSGRTETQYF | TGTGCCAGCAGCGGCCACCGGGGGGACCTTAGCGGGAGGACGGAGACCCAGTACTTC | TRBV9 | 19 | TRBD2 | TRBJ2-5 | .
CASSFGTGVEKLFF | TGTGCCAGCAGCTTCGGGACAGGGGTAGAAAAACTGTTTTTT | TRBV11-2 | 14 | TRBD1 | TRBJ1-4 | .
CASSELRGRSNTEAFF | TGCGCCAGCAGTGAATTAAGGGGAAGATCTAACACTGAAGCTTTCTTT | TRBV10-2 | 16 | . | TRBJ1-1 | .
CASSEAITGGDTQYF | TGTGCCAGCAGTGAAGCGATCACAGGGGGGGATACGCAGTATTTT | TRBV6-1 | 15 | TRBD1 | TRBJ2-3 | .
CASSARDRVHEQYF | TGTGCCAGCAGTGCCCGGGACAGGGTCCACGAGCAGTACTTC | TRBV6-1 | 14 | TRBD1 | TRBJ2-7 | .
CASSWGEATEAFF | TGCGCCAGCAGCTGGGGGGAGGCCACTGAAGCTTTCTTT | TRBV5-1 | 13 | . | TRBJ1-1 | once
CASSKQDSYEQYF | TGTGCCAGTAGCAAACAGGACTCCTACGAGCAGTACTTC | TRBV19 | 13 | . | TRBJ2-7 | few
CASSSTGGMNTEAFF | TGTGCCAGCAGTTCGACAGGGGGAATGAACACTGAAGCTTTCTTT | TRBV28 | 15 | TRBD1 | TRBJ1-1 | .
CAISESKAALDEQYF | TGTGCCATCAGTGAGTCGAAAGCGGCCCTCGACGAGCAGTACTTC | TRBV10-3 | 15 | . | TRBJ2-7 | .
CASSSPGQNYGYTF | TGTGCCAGCAGCTCTCCGGGACAGAACTATGGCTACACCTTC | TRBV5-4 | 14 | TRBD1 | TRBJ1-2 | once
CSSSLRGLAGTYEQYF | TGTTCCAGCAGCTTAAGGGGACTAGCGGGAACCTACGAGCAGTACTTC | TRBV7-9 | 16 | TRBD2 | TRBJ2-7 | .
CASSYSNPRAQETQYF | TGTGCCAGCAGTTACTCGAATCCCAGGGCCCAAGAGACCCAGTACTTC | TRBV6-6 | 16 | . | TRBJ2-5 | .
CASKGDNSYEQYF | TGTGCCAGCAAGGGGGACAACTCCTACGAGCAGTACTTC | TRBV6-6 | 13 | . | TRBJ2-7 | .
CASSRGVAGRGETQYF | TGTGCCAGCAGCCGGGGGGTAGCGGGGAGGGGTGAGACCCAGTACTTC | TRBV5-4 | 16 | TRBD2 | TRBJ2-5 | .
CATSRPEQGPYNSPLHF | TGTGCCACCAGCAGACCCGAACAGGGCCCCTATAATTCACCCCTCCACTTT | TRBV15 | 17 | . | TRBJ1-6 | .
CAISEPTAKLTEAFF | TGTGCCATCAGTGAGCCAACTGCAAAGCTAACTGAAGCTTTCTTT | TRBV10-3 | 15 | . | TRBJ1-1 | .
CASSYRDYRTEQFF | TGTGCCAGCAGTTACAGGGACTATAGGACTGAGCAGTTCTTC | TRBV6-5 | 14 | TRBD2 | TRBJ2-1 | .
CASSVTGSSYEQYF | TGCGCCAGCAGCGTGACAGGGTCCTCCTACGAGCAGTACTTC | TRBV5-1 | 14 | TRBD1 | TRBJ2-7 | few
CASTLERGASYEQYF | TGTGCCAGCACCTTAGAGCGGGGGGCCTCCTACGAGCAGTACTTC | TRBV6-1 | 15 | TRBD2 | TRBJ2-7 | once
CAPGGHYEQYF | TGTGCCCCTGGCGGACACTACGAGCAGTACTTC | TRBV27 | 11 | . | TRBJ2-7 | .
CASSVTDQGAYEQYF | TGTGCCAGCTCAGTAACTGATCAGGGGGCCTACGAGCAGTACTTC | TRBV18 | 15 | TRBD1 | TRBJ2-7 | .
CAIRGGTGAYEQYF | TGTGCCATCCGAGGCGGGACAGGGGCCTACGAGCAGTACTTC | TRBV10-3 | 14 | TRBD1 | TRBJ2-7 | .
CATGQGNMGYTF | TGTGCCACGGGACAGGGGAATATGGGCTACACCTTC | TRBV7-2 | 12 | TRBD1 | TRBJ1-2 | .